This TCR beta chain stems from a study of metastatic and nonmetastatic thyroid tumors. About the research overall: It was across blood and tumor or nodule tissue from malignant and benign thyroid patients that repertoires were compared. Study conclusions and caveats: According to reports, the diversity of TCR beta was significantly higher in malignant thyroid tumors than in benign nodules, and this held in both blood and tumor samples.

Germline V gives CDR1 SGHRS, CDR2 YFSETQ. The CDR3 covers 15 residues. V was pared by 1 base and J by 3 bases, with 4 bases of the junction left unmatched. Through MiXCR, TCRdb re-clonotyped the PCR reads. The table has about 33,000 clones, around 15% seen once. In the case of this clone: Its specificity is unknown.

No treatment had been given to any patient before thyroid surgery. Sequenced: blood. The sequence was obtained from a female donor with papillary thyroid cancer or a benign thyroid nodule (not recorded which). Some clones in this sample may be carry-over from other donors' samples. The rearrangement uses TRBV5-1 and TRBJ2-3, with 8 positions matching TRBD1. The CDR3 sequence is CASSLQGARTDTQYF. In DNA, the CDR3 is TGCGCCAGCAGCTTGCAGGGGGCGCGTACAGATACGCAGTATTTT.